This TCR beta chain was retrieved from a study of cytomegalovirus exposure and HLA in healthy donors. Germline CDR1 is SEHNR and CDR2 is FQNEAQ (reference sequence). Trimming took 4 bases from V and 0 from J, leaving 24 bases between them. The CDR3 is 19 amino acids. The study ran its PCR with 60 Vbeta and 13 Jbeta primers. Produced via immunoSEQ multiplex PCR; TCRdb's table is partial and in-frame only. The sample has about 160,000 clones, 75% to 85% seen once. The sequenced sample was PBMCs. The clonotype originates from a female donor in good health and CMV-seronegative. The chain is built from TRBV7-9 and TRBJ1-2; D is perhaps TRBD1 (6 bases). The CDR3 DNA is TGTGCCAGCAGCTCCGAACGGGCAGGGGCCTACGTCTCTAACTATGGCTACACCTTC. As protein: CASSSERAGAYVSNYGYTF.